The TCR beta chain under discussion was sequenced for a study of technical replicates of blood from a handful of donors. Clones were read by immunoSEQ multiplex PCR, and TCRdb kept only the in-frame ones, dropping some. The sample has around 80,000 clones, roughly 98% seen once; the top ten hold approximately 0.15%. CDR3 size: 16 residues. With 2 bases removed from V and 4 bases from J, the gap between germline ends came to 15 bases. Germline CDR1 is KGHSH and CDR2 is LQKENI. The sample comprised T cells isolated from PBMCs. The clonotype was recovered from a human donor in good health. The chain links TRBV18 to TRBJ1-3, with a tentative D call TRBD1 (5 bases). Here the CDR3 DNA reads TGTGCCAGCTCACCAAGGCAGGGTGCGGAGGGAAACACCATATATTTT. It translates to CASSPRQGAEGNTIYF.